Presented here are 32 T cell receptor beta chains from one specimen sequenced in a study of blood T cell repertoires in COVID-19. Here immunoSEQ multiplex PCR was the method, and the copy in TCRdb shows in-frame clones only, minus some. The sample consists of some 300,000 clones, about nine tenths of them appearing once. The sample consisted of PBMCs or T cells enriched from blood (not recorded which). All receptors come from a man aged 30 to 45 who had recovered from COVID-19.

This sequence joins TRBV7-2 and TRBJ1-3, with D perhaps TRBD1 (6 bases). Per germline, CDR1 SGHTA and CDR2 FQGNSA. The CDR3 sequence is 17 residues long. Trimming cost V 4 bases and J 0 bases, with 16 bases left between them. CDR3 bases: TGTGCCAGCAGCTCATTACAGGGCTGGTACTCTGGAAACACCATATATTTT. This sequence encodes CASSSLQGWYSGNTIYF.

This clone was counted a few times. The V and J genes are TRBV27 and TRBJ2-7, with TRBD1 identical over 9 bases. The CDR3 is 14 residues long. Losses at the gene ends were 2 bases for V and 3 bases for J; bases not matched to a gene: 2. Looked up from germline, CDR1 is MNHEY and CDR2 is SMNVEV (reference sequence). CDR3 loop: CASSLMGQGYEQYF. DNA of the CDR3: TGTGCCAGCAGTTTAATGGGACAGGGCTACGAGCAGTACTTC.

CDR3 coding DNA: TGTGCCAGTACCACGATCTGGGGCAGCTGGGAAACTGAAGCTTTCTTT. This codes for CASTTIWGSWETEAFF. The gene calls are TRBV19 and TRBJ1-1; perhaps TRBD1 as D (5 bases). Per the germline V gene, CDR1 is LNHDA and CDR2 is SQIVND (reference sequence). Between the trimmed V and J ends, which lost 7 bases and 5 bases, there was a span of 23 bases. The CDR3 runs 16 residues.

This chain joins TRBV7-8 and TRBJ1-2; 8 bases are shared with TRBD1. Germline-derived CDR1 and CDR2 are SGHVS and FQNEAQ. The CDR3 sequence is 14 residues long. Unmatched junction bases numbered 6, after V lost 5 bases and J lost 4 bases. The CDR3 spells CASSVRTGTYGYTF. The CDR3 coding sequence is TGTGCCAGCAGCGTACGGACAGGGACCTATGGCTACACCTTC.

CDR3 nucleotides: TGTGCCCGCTCCGGGACAGGGGTCAATGAGCAGTTCTTC. Residues: CARSGTGVNEQFF. The gene calls are TRBV25-1 and TRBJ2-1, with TRBD1 matching over 10 bases. The trim removed 11 bases at V and 6 bases at J, leaving 7 bases unmatched. This CDR3 is built from 13 residues. CDR1 MGHDK and CDR2 SYGVNS come from the germline V gene.

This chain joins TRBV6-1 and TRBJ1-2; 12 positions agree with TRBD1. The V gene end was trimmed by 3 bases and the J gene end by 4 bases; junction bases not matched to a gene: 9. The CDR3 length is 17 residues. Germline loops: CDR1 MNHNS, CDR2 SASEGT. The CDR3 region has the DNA TGTGCCAGCAGTGATTCCGGGACAGGGGGCGTCTTCTATGGCTACACCTTC. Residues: CASSDSGTGGVFYGYTF.

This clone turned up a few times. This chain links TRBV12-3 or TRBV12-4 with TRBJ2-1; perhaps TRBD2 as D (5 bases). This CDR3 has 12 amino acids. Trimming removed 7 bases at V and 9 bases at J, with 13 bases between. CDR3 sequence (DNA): TGTGCCAGCACCACTAGGTGGGGTGAGCAGTTCTTC. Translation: CASTTRWGEQFF.

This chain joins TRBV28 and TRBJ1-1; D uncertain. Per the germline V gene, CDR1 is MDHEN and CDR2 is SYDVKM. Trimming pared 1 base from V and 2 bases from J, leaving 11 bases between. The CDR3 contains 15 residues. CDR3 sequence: CASSLSPQVNTEAFF. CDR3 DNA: TGTGCCAGCAGTTTATCCCCGCAGGTAAACACTGAAGCTTTCTTT.

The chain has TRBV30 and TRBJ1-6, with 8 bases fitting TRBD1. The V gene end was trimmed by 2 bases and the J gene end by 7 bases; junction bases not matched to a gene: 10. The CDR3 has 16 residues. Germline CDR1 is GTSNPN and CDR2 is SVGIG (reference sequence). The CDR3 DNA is TGTGCCTGGAGTCCGGGACTCTGGACAGGGAATTCACCCCTCCACTTT. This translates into CAWSPGLWTGNSPLHF.

The CDR3 coding sequence is TGCAGCGGGCTACAACTACGGGGCACTGAAGCTTTCTTT. Translating gives CSGLQLRGTEAFF. The chain carries TRBV29-1 and TRBJ1-1; D is ambiguous. Germline loops: CDR1 SQVTM, CDR2 ANQGSEA. This CDR3 has 13 amino acids. V lost 7 bases to trimming and J lost 4 bases, with 16 bases between them.

The CDR3 DNA follows: TGTGCCATCAACGGACAGGGGGTCCGCGAGCAGTACTTC. It translates to CAINGQGVREQYF. This rearrangement joins TRBV10-3 to TRBJ2-7; 10 bases are a match to TRBD1. This CDR3 contains 13 residues. CDR1 is ENHRY and CDR2 is SYGVKD in the germline V gene. Trimming removed 7 bases from V and 6 bases from J; junction bases left unmatched: 6.

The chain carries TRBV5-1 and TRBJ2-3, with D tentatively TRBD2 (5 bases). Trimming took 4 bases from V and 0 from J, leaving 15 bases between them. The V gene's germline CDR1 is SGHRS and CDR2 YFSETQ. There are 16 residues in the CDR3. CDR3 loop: CASSPFGGGSTDTQYF. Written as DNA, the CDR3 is TGCGCCAGCAGCCCATTCGGCGGCGGGAGCACAGATACGCAGTATTTT.

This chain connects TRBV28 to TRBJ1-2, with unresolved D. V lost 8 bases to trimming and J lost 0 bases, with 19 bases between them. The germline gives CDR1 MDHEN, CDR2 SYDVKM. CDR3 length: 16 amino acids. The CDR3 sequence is CASSPVGGIANYGYTF. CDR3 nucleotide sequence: TGTGCCAGCTCCCCGGTTGGAGGAATAGCTAACTATGGCTACACCTTC.

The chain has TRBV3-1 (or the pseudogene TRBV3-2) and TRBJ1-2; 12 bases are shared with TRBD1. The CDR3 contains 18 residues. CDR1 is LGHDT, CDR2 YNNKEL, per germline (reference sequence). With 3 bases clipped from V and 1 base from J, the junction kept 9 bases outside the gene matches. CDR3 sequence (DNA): TGTGCCAGCAGCCACTCACGGGACAGGGGGCAGGGTAACTATGGCTACACCTTC. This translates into CASSHSRDRGQGNYGYTF.

DNA for the CDR3: TGTGCCAGCTCACCATGGGAACAGGGAACATTATACGAGCAGTACTTC. Its translation is CASSPWEQGTLYEQYF. J is TRBJ2-7 and V is TRBV18, with D perhaps matching TRBD1 (6 bases). Trimming took off 2 bases at V and 4 bases at J, with 18 bases between the two ends. Germline values: CDR1 KGHSH, CDR2 LQKENI. There are 16 residues in the CDR3.

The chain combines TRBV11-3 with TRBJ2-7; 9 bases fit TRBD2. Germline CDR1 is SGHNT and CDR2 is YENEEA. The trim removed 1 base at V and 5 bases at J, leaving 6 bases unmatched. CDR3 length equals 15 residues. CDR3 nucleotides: TGTGCCAGCAGCTTAGCCCTTAGCGGGAGCGACGAGCAGTACTTC. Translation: CASSLALSGSDEQYF. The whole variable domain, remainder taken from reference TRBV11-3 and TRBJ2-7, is EAGVVQSPRYKIIEKKQPVAFWCNPISGHNTLYWYLQNLGQGPELLIRYENEEAVDDSQLPKDRFSAERLKGVDSTLKIQPAELGDSAVYLCASSLALSGSDEQYFGPGTRLTVT.

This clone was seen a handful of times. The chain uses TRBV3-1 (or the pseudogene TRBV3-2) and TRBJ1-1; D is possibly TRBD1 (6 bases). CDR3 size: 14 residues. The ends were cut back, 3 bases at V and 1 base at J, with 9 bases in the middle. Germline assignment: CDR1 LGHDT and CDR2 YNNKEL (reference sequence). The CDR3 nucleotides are TGTGCCAGCAGCCACTTGGACAGGAACACTGAAGCTTTCTTT. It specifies CASSHLDRNTEAFF.

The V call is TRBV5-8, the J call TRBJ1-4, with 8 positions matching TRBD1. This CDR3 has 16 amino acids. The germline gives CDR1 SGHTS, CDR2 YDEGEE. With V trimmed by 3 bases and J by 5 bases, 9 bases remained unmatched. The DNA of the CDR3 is TGTGCCAGCAGCTACGGACAGGGCCCCAGAAATGAAAAACTGTTTTTT. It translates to CASSYGQGPRNEKLFF. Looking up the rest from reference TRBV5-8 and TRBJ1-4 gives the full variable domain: EAGVTQSPTHLIKTRGQQATLRCSPISGHTSVYWYQQALGLGLQFLLWYDEGEERNRGNFPPRFSGRQFPNYSSELNVNALELEDSALYLCASSYGQGPRNEKLFFGSGTQLSVL.

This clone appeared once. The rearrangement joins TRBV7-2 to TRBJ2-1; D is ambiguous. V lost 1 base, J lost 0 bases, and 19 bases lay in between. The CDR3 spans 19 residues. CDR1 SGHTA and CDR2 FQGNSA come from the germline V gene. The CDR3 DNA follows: TGTGCCAGCAGCTTAGGATTTTTCCCTACCCGATACTCCTACAATGAGCAGTTCTTC. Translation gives CASSLGFFPTRYSYNEQFF.

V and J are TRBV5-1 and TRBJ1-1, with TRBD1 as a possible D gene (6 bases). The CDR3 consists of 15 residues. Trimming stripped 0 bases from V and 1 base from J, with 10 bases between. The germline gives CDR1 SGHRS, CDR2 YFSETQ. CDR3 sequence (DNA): TGCGCCAGCAGCTTGGCAGGGGTACGGAACACTGAAGCTTTCTTT. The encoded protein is CASSLAGVRNTEAFF.

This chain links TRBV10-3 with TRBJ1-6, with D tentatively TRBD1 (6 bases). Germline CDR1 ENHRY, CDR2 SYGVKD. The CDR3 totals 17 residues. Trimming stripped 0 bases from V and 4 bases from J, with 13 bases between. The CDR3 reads CAISESLITGYNSPLHF. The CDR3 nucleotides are TGTGCCATCAGTGAGTCGTTAATAACAGGGTATAATTCACCCCTCCACTTT.

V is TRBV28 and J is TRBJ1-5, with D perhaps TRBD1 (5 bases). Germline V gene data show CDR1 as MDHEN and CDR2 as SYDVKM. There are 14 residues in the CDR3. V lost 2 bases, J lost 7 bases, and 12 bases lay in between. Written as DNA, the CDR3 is TGTGCCAGCAGTTTAGGGGGGGAGACGCAGCCCCAGCATTTT. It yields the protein CASSLGGETQPQHF.

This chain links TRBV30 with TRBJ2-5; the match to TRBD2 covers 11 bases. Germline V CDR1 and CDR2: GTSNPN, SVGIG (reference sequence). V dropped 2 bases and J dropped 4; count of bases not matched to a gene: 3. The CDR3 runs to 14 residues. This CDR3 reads CAWSPGLAGETQYF. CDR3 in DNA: TGTGCCTGGAGTCCAGGACTAGCGGGAGAGACCCAGTACTTC.

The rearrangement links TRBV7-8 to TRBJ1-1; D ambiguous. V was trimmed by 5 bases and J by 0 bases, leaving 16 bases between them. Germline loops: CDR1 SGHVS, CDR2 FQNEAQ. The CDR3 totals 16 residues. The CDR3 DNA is TGTGCCAGCAGCCTAGAACCGGGAAGATTGAACACTGAAGCTTTCTTT. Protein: CASSLEPGRLNTEAFF.

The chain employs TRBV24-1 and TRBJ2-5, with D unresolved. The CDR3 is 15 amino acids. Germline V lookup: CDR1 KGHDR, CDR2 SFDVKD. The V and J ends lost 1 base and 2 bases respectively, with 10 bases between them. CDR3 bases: TGTGCCACCAGTGATTTAGAAGAGGATCAAGAGACCCAGTACTTC. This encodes CATSDLEEDQETQYF.

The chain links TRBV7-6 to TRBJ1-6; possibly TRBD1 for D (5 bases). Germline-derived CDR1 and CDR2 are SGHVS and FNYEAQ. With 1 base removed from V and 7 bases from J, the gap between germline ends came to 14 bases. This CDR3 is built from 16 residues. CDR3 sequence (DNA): TGTGCCAGCAGCTTAGGTCTTTGGGGCCCCAATTCACCCCTCCACTTT. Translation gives CASSLGLWGPNSPLHF.

This CDR3 is CASSRGQGGAQYF. CDR3 nucleotides: TGTGCCAGCAGTAGGGGACAAGGGGGGGCCCAGTACTTC. The rearrangement joins TRBV7-2 to TRBJ2-5; D is possibly TRBD2 (7 bases). V was cut by 6 bases and J by 9 bases, with 17 bases left in between. Germline CDR1 and CDR2: SGHTA and FQGNSA. The CDR3 consists of 13 residues.

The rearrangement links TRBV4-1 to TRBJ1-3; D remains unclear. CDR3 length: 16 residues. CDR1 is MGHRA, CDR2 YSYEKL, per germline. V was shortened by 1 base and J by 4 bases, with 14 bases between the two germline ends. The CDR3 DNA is TGCGCCAGCAGCCAAGGGATGTGGAGGTCCGGAAACACCATATATTTT. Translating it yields CASSQGMWRSGNTIYF.

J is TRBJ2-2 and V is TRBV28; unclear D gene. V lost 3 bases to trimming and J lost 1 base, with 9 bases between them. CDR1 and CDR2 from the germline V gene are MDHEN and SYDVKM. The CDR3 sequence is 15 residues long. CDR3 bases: TGTGCCAGCAGTTTCTTAGCCCTGAACACCGGGGAGCTGTTTTTT. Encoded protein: CASSFLALNTGELFF.

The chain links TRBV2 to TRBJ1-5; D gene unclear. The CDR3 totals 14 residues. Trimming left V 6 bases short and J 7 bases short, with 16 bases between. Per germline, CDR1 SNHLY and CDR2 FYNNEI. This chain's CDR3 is CASSPREGGQPQHF. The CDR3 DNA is TGTGCCAGCAGCCCCCGGGAGGGTGGCCAGCCCCAGCATTTT.

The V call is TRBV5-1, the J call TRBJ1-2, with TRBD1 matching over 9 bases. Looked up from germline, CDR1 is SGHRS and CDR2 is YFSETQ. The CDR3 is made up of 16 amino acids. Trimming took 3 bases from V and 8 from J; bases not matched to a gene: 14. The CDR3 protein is CASSWELTGGGNGYTF. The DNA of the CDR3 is TGCGCCAGCAGCTGGGAACTGACAGGGGGAGGGAACGGCTACACCTTC.

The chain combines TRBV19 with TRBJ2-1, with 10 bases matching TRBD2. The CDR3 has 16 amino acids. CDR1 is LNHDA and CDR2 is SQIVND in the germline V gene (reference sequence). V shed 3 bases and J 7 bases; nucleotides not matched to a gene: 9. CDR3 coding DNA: TGTGCCAGTAGTATGGTAGCGGGAGGCCGGACGAATGAGCAGTTCTTC. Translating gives CASSMVAGGRTNEQFF.